This TCR beta chain came from a study of read filtering for tumor transcriptome and immune sequencing (dated by TCRdb to 2020 to 2021). With respect to the entire study: The cohort was composed of approximately 17 male and roughly 13 female patients, with a mean age of roughly 61 years and an age range of roughly 47 to 90. One main goal was a read-filtering strategy for immune repertoire data, in particular deciding whether clonotypes backed by only one read should be removed. After DNase treatment, whole-transcriptome libraries were prepared using the TruSeq RNA Access Library Prep Kit. The study compared TCR repertoires from targeted immune repertoire sequencing and bulk whole-transcriptome sequencing run on the same bone marrow samples. By revised international staging, eight or nine patients were R-ISS I, about 16 were R-ISS II and about seven were R-ISS III. TCR-region mapped reads per sample ranged from about 3.5 to 10.27 million with IR-seq versus only about 85 to 1273 with RNA-seq. The full study reports these points: Removing single-read clonotypes increased the correlation between IR-seq and RNA-seq shared clonotype proportions. In IR-seq, single-read clonotypes were 80% to 90% of clonotypes but 3% to 4% of total reads; in RNA-seq they were over 65% of clonotypes and roughly 42% of reads. The sorted CD138-negative fraction was not purified T cells but a mixed bone marrow immune population. Compared with RNA-seq, IR-seq captured clonotypes at much higher depth and more reliably, and a smaller IR-seq throughput was enough to identify most shared clonotypes.

Starting from 400 ng RNA, TCR libraries were constructed with the Immunoverse kit using molecular barcoded adaptors that cover the alpha/delta and beta/gamma chains. TCR library preparation used the same RNA that was used for transcriptome sequencing. Sequencing of the TCR libraries was done on an Illumina HiSeq 4000 with 2 x 150 cycles. Concerning the study's data processing: Using MiXCR, which included quality filtering and error correction, TCR reads were aligned to human V, D, J and C references and then assembled into CDR3 clonotypes. The tcR package in R was used to analyze clonotype counts and gene usage diversity. For inspection of raw mapping reads, RNA-seq reads were mapped by STAR aligner version 2.5.3a onto GRCh37 of the human genome. To test how sequencing depth affects detected clonotypes, IR-seq fastq files were randomly downsampled with Seqtk 1.3. TCRdb reprocessed the public reads (quality trimming at Q25 with fastp, clone calling with MiXCR) and kept in-frame beta chains. Rows with a matching CDR3 protein are joined into one entry that keeps the most common DNA and genes. TCRdb, rather than the study authors, made the V and J calls. The sample yields approximately 61,000 distinct CDR3 sequences; approximately 19% were counted once. The top ten clonotypes cover roughly 13% of the sample.

The CDR3 starts with the cysteine, ends with the phenylalanine, and has 15 residues. Only the CDR3 part of the read is kept: 45 bases, read in frame from the first base. V is cut back by 0 bases and J by 4 bases, with 1 base in the junction unmatched. Via the germline V gene, CDR1 is SGHTA and CDR2 FQGNSA. This clonotype has more than one count but fewer than ten. The clone's antigen remains unknown. The record has no base qualities; no much larger clone is one base away. Every patient had bone marrow sampled at the time of active disease. Bone marrow mononuclear cells were isolated by Ficoll-Hypaque density gradient centrifugation. CD138-negative cells were obtained by negative selection after labeling with CD138 magnetic microbeads on a MACS separator, removing myeloma plasma cells. Flow cytometry with CD138 antibodies on an Attune NxT was used to check how pure the isolated cells were. TRIzol reagent was used to extract total RNA, and a NanoDrop spectrophotometer was used to quantify the extracted RNA. Paired RNA-seq and IR-seq were performed on the CD138-negative bone marrow sample of each patient.

This TCR was recovered from a donor at least 40 years old with multiple myeloma. Sequenced sample: a population of CD138-negative cells sorted from bone marrow. This specimen's cell subset or site label, interpreted: bone marrow mononuclear cells depleted of CD138+ plasma/myeloma cells by negative magnetic selection. The chain couples TRBV7-2 to TRBJ2-3, and 10 junctional nucleotides match TRBD2. The DNA is TGTGCCAGCAGCTTAGCTAGCGGGAGGTCAGATACGCAGTATTTT. Translation gives CASSLASGRSDTQYF.